Sequencing of this T cell receptor (beta chain) was carried out in a study of shared clonotypes between healthy human individuals. Assay used: immunoSEQ multiplex PCR; TCRdb lists only in-frame clones, some missing. Among millions of clones listed, roughly 95% were seen once. What was sequenced was naive CD4+ T cells sorted from blood. As for subset: CD45RA+ positively selected. The TCR sequence derives from a man aged 18 to 29 in good health.

CDR3 in amino acids: CASSPNSRDRAFF. For the CDR3, the DNA is TGTGCCAGCTCACCAAATTCGCGGGACCGAGCTTTCTTT. V usage is TRBV18 and J usage is TRBJ1-1, with D perhaps matching TRBD1 (5 bases). Germline CDR1 is KGHSH and CDR2 is LQKENI. V lost 2 bases, J lost 10 bases, and 14 bases lay in between. This CDR3 is 13 amino acids long.